This T cell receptor beta chain was sequenced for a study of identifying expanded T cells in peripheral blood. Study-wide points: Over approximately two and four weeks, about 17 and 20 clones changed, versus around 1.2 between replicates. Clone count variance between approximately two-week samples rose with total template count.

With respect to this clone: Antigen specificity is unknown.

During the collection period, no donor immune events like infections were recorded. V lost 2 bases and J lost 4; bases outside the gene matches: 6. The CDR3 consists of 15 residues. Germline V lookup: CDR1 SGHTS, CDR2 YDEGEE. TCRdb's table, derived via immunoSEQ multiplex PCR, lists solely in-frame clones and lacks some. The sample has 80,000 to 90,000 clones, more than 75% seen once. Sequences were obtained from blood. The TCR sequence derives from a person aged 18 to 75 in good health. The rearrangement links TRBV5-8 to TRBJ1-1, with 9 bases lining up with TRBD1. CDR3 loop: CASSFGDRESTEAFF. Here the CDR3 DNA reads TGTGCCAGCAGCTTCGGGGACAGGGAAAGCACTGAAGCTTTCTTT.